Given below is one TCR beta chain in context. Its antigen is as yet unknown. The record originates from a study of OX40 agonist ivuxolimab in advanced cancers. In the study overall: Partial responses were observed in three patients, of whom one had hepatocellular carcinoma and two had cutaneous melanoma.

General study points: Expanded clones were, on average, more numerous among CD8+ T cells than CD4+. Still undetermined is the antigen specificity of the expanded peripheral T cells.

Libraries were prepared by immunoSEQ multiplex PCR; TCRdb keeps only in-frame clonotypes and omits some of them. The repertoire holds under 20,000 clones, with about 80% as singletons. V was pared by 3 bases and J by 5 bases, with 3 bases of the junction left unmatched. The CDR3 is made up of 14 amino acids. From germline, CDR1 is LGHNA and CDR2 YNFKEQ. J is TRBJ2-5 and V is TRBV4-2; TRBD1 matches 10 bases. The starting material was CD4+ or CD8+ T cells sorted from blood, obtained in a trial of the OX40 agonist ivuxolimab. The receptor's source is an adult with an advanced solid tumor such as melanoma, head and neck, liver or kidney cancer. The CDR3 here is CASSQSDRGETQYF. CDR3 bases: TGTGCCAGCAGCCAGTCGGACAGGGGGGAGACCCAGTACTTC.